One sample yielded the 22 T cell receptor beta chains listed below, sequenced in a study of T-cell memory formation after mild COVID-19. TCRdb passed the 5' RACE reads through MiXCR, listing each CDR3 protein once. The table lists approximately 390,000 distinct CDR3 sequences, 15% to 20% of them singletons. Material for sequencing was PBMCs or a T cell subset sorted from them (not recorded which). These receptors all come from a man aged 18 to 35 who had mild COVID-19 (a few samples of this study predate the infection). Cell type and time point are not known.

This clonotype was seen more than once but under ten times. CDR3 residues: CASSLVRTSYEQYV. As DNA, the CDR3 is TGTGCCAGCAGCTTAGTCCGCACCTCCTACGAGCAGTACGTC. The chain is built from TRBV7-8 and TRBJ2-7, with D hard to call. Germline V CDR1 and CDR2: SGHVS, FQNEAQ. V was shortened by 1 base and J by 0 bases, with 7 bases between the two germline ends. This CDR3 contains 14 residues.

The V and J genes are TRBV18 and TRBJ1-5; no reliable D call. This CDR3 is 15 amino acids long. Germline V gene lookup returns CDR1 KGHSH and CDR2 LQKENI. Trimming pared 3 bases from V and 4 bases from J, leaving 13 bases between. The CDR3 DNA is TGTGCCAGCTCACCCTCTGACACGTGGAATCAGCCCCAGCATTTT. Its protein product is CASSPSDTWNQPQHF.

The J gene is TRBJ2-7, the V gene TRBV28; unclear D gene. Germline V gene sequence: CDR1 MDHEN, CDR2 SYDVKM. The CDR3 runs to 16 residues. Trimming left V 5 bases short and J 0 bases short, with 17 bases between. The CDR3 loop reads CASSPQVGRTSYEQYV. In DNA form, the CDR3 reads TGTGCCAGCAGTCCCCAGGTAGGCAGAACCTCCTACGAGCAGTACGTC.

This clonotype has only a few counts. V usage is TRBV4-2 and J usage is TRBJ1-1; D unresolved. With 1 base removed from V and 0 bases from J, the gap between germline ends came to 9 bases. Germline V gene lookup returns CDR1 LGHNA and CDR2 YNFKEQ. The CDR3 sequence is 15 residues long. The CDR3 bases are TGTGCCAGCAGCCAAGGAGCAACAGTGAACACTGAAGCTTTCTTT. Translated, it gives CASSQGATVNTEAFF.

This clonotype appeared a few times. The chain uses TRBV7-2 and TRBJ1-1; D remains unclear. Germline CDR1 and CDR2: SGHTA and FQGNSA. V was trimmed by 5 bases and J by 4 bases, leaving 11 bases between them. CDR3 length: 13 residues. In DNA form, the CDR3 reads TGTGCCAGCAGCCGGACCCGGAGCACTGAAGCTTTCTTT. This encodes CASSRTRSTEAFF.

This chain links TRBV29-1 with TRBJ1-1; no clear D gene. The germline V gene encodes CDR1 SQVTM and CDR2 ANQGSEA. Deletions cut 8 bases from V and 5 bases from J, with 12 bases between. The CDR3 covers 11 residues. CDR3 nucleotide sequence: TGCAGCCACCGGGTGGGAACTGAAGCTTTCTTT. It specifies CSHRVGTEAFF.

This clonotype was seen only a few times. The genes are TRBV12-3 or TRBV12-4 and TRBJ2-3; no clear D. Trimming took off 3 bases at V and 2 bases at J, with 9 bases between the two ends. The CDR3 contains 14 residues. CDR3 amino acids: CASSFRLTTDTQYF. CDR3 nucleotide sequence: TGTGCCAGCAGTTTTCGGCTGACCACAGATACGCAGTATTTT.

The chain links TRBV12-3 or TRBV12-4 to TRBJ1-1; D remains ambiguous. V lost 2 bases and J lost 4, with 5 bases in between. The CDR3 extends over 12 amino acids. This CDR3 reads CASSLMSTEAFF. CDR3 nucleotides: TGTGCCAGCAGTTTAATGAGCACTGAAGCTTTCTTT.

This clonotype was seen a handful of times. The chain has TRBV11-2 and TRBJ1-2; 10 bases map to TRBD1. The V segment lost 1 base and the J segment 4 bases; nucleotides outside the gene matches: 9. This CDR3 has 17 amino acids. Germline V gives CDR1 SGHAT, CDR2 FQNNGV. CDR3 loop: CASSLGDRGIVGYGYTF. The CDR3 DNA reads as TGTGCCAGCAGCTTAGGGGACAGGGGAATCGTGGGCTATGGCTACACCTTC.

This clonotype was found a few times. For the CDR3, the DNA is TGTGCCAGCAGCGGAGAGGGCGGCTCCTCCCAGCCCCAGCATTTT. It is translated as CASSGEGGSSQPQHF. The chain couples TRBV7-8 to TRBJ1-5; unclear D gene. The CDR3 runs to 15 residues. Deletions cut 5 bases from V and 7 bases from J, with 18 bases between. CDR1 is SGHVS, CDR2 FQNEAQ, per germline.

This chain links TRBV7-9 with TRBJ1-2; 8 bases agree with TRBD1. V was pared by 5 bases and J by 14 bases, with 22 bases of the junction left unmatched. The CDR3 length is 16 residues. Germline loops: CDR1 SEHNR, CDR2 FQNEAQ (reference sequence). CDR3 bases: TGTGCCAGCAGCCCCAGCGGGGTCCGGACAGGGCAAGATCGGACCTTC. Its protein product is CASSPSGVRTGQDRTF.

This clonotype has at least ten counts. For the CDR3, the DNA is TGTGCCAGCAGTCCCCGACAGGGTGGTAATGAGCAGTTCTTC. Its translation is CASSPRQGGNEQFF. The rearrangement uses TRBV28 and TRBJ2-1; TRBD1 matches at 7 bases. The germline V gene encodes CDR1 MDHEN and CDR2 SYDVKM. V was clipped by 5 bases and J by 7 bases; unmatched bases: 8. The CDR3 is made up of 14 amino acids.

Only one count was recorded for this clonotype. The chain recombines TRBV5-1 with TRBJ1-2; D call uncertain. The CDR3 extends over 13 amino acids. V dropped 3 bases and J dropped 0 bases, with 6 bases sitting between them. Germline lookup yields CDR1 SGHRS and CDR2 YFSETQ. The DNA of the CDR3 is TGCGCCAGCAGCTGGGATCCTAACTATGGCTACACCTTC. It codes for CASSWDPNYGYTF.

V gene TRBV5-6 combines with J gene TRBJ2-4; possible D gene TRBD2, 6 bases. CDR3 length: 14 residues. V lost 0 bases and J lost 11, with 15 bases in between. From germline, CDR1 is SGHDT and CDR2 YYEEEE. CDR3 residues: CASSLGFGGTFQYF. Written as DNA, the CDR3 is TGTGCCAGCAGCTTGGGGTTTGGCGGGACGTTTCAGTACTTC.

The DNA of the CDR3 is TGTGCCAGCAGTGGAGGGGGGGCGATTGGAAACACCATATATTTT. Amino acids: CASSGGGAIGNTIYF. The V call is TRBV6-1, the J call TRBJ1-3, with D perhaps matching TRBD1 (6 bases). Germline loops: CDR1 MNHNS, CDR2 SASEGT. Trimming shortened V by 4 bases and J by 3 bases, and 13 bases separated the two germline ends. CDR3 size: 15 residues.

This clonotype occurred many times. The rearrangement uses TRBV7-9 and TRBJ1-1; the D is unclear. Germline CDR1 SEHNR, CDR2 FQNEAQ (reference sequence). This CDR3 spans 17 amino acids. V was clipped by 0 bases and J by 0 bases, with 14 bases between them. The CDR3 DNA follows: TGTGCCAGCAGCTTAGCGCACGGCGGGTTAATGAACACTGAAGCTTTCTTT. It yields the protein CASSLAHGGLMNTEAFF. Full variable domain (remainder filled in from reference TRBV7-9 and TRBJ1-1): DTGVSQNPRHKITKRGQNVTFRCDPISEHNRLYWYRQTLGQGPEFLTYFQNEAQLEKSRLLSDRFSAERPKGSFSTLEIQRTEQGDSAMYLCASSLAHGGLMNTEAFFGQGTRLTVV.

This clonotype has at least ten counts. V usage is TRBV5-1 and J usage is TRBJ2-1; D may be TRBD1 or TRBD2 (7 bases each). The CDR3 contains 14 residues. V lost 1 base and J lost 7, with 12 bases in between. CDR1 and CDR2 from the germline V gene are SGHRS and YFSETQ. CDR3 amino acids: CASSLRQGGNEQFF. The CDR3 region has the DNA TGCGCCAGCAGCTTGCGGCAGGGGGGGAATGAGCAGTTCTTC. Looking up the rest from reference TRBV5-1 and TRBJ2-1 gives the full variable domain: KAGVTQTPRYLIKTRGQQVTLSCSPISGHRSVSWYQQTPGQGLQFLFEYFSETQRNKGNFPGRFSGRQFSNSRSEMNVSTLELGDSALYLCASSLRQGGNEQFFGPGTRLTVL.

This chain connects TRBV6-6 to TRBJ2-2; 7 nucleotides line up with TRBD2. CDR3 length equals 15 residues. V lost 7 bases, J lost 8 bases, and 13 bases stayed unmatched. CDR1 MNHNY and CDR2 SVGAGI come from the germline V gene (reference sequence). CDR3 nucleotides: TGTGCCAGCATGCCCCTCCGGGGGAGGGCGGGGGAGCTGTTTTTT. Translating gives CASMPLRGRAGELFF.

This clonotype has only a few counts. CDR3 coding DNA: TGTGCCAGCAGCCAAGAAGAGGGATCAGGGTACTATGGCTACACCTTC. Protein: CASSQEEGSGYYGYTF. The chain uses TRBV4-2 and TRBJ1-2; the D gene is possibly TRBD1 (5 bases). Germline values: CDR1 LGHNA, CDR2 YNFKEQ. CDR3 size: 16 residues. V was shortened by 0 bases and J by 3 bases, with 14 bases between the two germline ends.

This clonotype was counted between two and nine times. This rearrangement joins TRBV7-2 to TRBJ2-7; 10 bases fit TRBD2. The CDR3 spans 14 residues. Trimming took 3 bases from V and 3 from J; bases not matched to a gene: 2. CDR1 is SGHTA, CDR2 FQGNSA, per germline. The CDR3: CASSFTSGNYEQYF. For the CDR3, the DNA is TGTGCCAGCAGCTTCACTAGCGGGAACTACGAGCAGTACTTC.

This clonotype has just a few counts. The genes are TRBV27 and TRBJ2-1; 11 bases map to TRBD2. J was trimmed by 3 bases and V by 9 bases; bases with no gene match: 7. The CDR3 sequence is 15 residues long. Looked up from germline, CDR1 is MNHEY and CDR2 is SMNVEV (reference sequence). The CDR3 DNA is TGTGCCAGTGGGACTAGCGGTGATGGCTACAATGAGCAGTTCTTC. Protein product: CASGTSGDGYNEQFF.

Only a few counts were recorded for this clonotype. The chain couples TRBV28 to TRBJ2-5; D possibly corresponds to TRBD2 (6 bases). This CDR3 is 11 amino acids long. Germline CDR1 is MDHEN and CDR2 is SYDVKM. Trimming cost V 7 bases and J 5 bases, with 8 bases left between them. The CDR3 here is CASKAGETQYF. CDR3 DNA: TGTGCCAGCAAGGCGGGGGAGACCCAGTACTTC. The whole variable domain, filled in from reference TRBV28 and TRBJ2-5, reads DVKVTQSSRYLVKRTGEKVFLECVQDMDHENMFWYRQDPGLGLRLIYFSYDVKMKEKGDIPEGYSVSREKKERFSLILESASTNQTSMYLCASKAGETQYFGPGTRLLVL.